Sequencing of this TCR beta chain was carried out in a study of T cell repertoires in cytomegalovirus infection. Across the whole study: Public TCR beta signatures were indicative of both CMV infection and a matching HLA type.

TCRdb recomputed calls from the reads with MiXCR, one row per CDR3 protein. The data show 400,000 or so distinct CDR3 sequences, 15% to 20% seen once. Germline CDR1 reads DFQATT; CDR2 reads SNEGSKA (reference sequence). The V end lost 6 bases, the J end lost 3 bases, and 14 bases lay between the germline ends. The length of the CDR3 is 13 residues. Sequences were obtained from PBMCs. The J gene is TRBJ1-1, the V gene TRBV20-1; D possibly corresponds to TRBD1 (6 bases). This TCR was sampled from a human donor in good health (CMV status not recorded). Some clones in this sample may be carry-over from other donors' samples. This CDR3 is CSAQGSGDTEAFF. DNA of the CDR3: TGCAGTGCACAGGGTTCAGGAGACACTGAAGCTTTCTTT.